This T cell receptor (beta chain) came from a study of beta chain features in type 1 diabetes. Study in general: Patients shared similar age, gender and cell yields with healthy donors. Findings and caveats of the study: Patients showed naive, central memory and Treg TCRB repertoires that appeared more similar than those of healthy donors. Type 1 diabetes patients had fewer VDJ junction insertions and more deletions.

Reverse transcription of all isolated RNA meant that expressed TCRB transcripts were sequenced. TCRdb's copy holds only in-frame clones and misses some; the assay was immunoSEQ multiplex PCR. The sample lists under 550,000 clones; roughly an eighth were seen once. This clone has just a few counts. What it binds is unknown. The CDR3 is 13 amino acids. Per the germline V gene, CDR1 is MDHEN and CDR2 is SYDVKM. The junction had 2 bases not matched to a gene; V was cut back by 9 bases and J by 3 bases. This receptor was taken from a young woman in good health. This rearrangement joins TRBV28 to TRBJ2-2; 9 bases align to TRBD2. Sample: naive CD4+ T cells from blood. CDR3 bases: TGTGCCAGTAAGCGGGGGGACACCGGGGAGCTGTTTTTT. This sequence encodes CASKRGDTGELFF.